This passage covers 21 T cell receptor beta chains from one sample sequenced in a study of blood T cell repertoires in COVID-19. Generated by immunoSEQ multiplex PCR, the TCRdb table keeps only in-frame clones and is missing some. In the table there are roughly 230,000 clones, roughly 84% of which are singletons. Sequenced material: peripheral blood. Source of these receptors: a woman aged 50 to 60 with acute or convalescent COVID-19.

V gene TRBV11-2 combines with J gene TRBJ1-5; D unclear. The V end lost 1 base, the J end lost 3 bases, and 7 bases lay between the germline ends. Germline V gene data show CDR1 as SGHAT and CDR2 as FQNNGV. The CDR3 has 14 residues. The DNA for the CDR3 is TGTGCCAGCAGCTTAGGCAGGAACAATCAGCCCCAGCATTTT. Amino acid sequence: CASSLGRNNQPQHF.

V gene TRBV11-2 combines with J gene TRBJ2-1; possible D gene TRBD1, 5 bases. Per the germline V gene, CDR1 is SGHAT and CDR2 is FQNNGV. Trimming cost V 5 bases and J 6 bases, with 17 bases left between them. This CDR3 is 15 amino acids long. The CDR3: CASSPRASSGNEQFF. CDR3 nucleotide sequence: TGTGCCAGCAGCCCCAGGGCCTCATCCGGCAATGAGCAGTTCTTC. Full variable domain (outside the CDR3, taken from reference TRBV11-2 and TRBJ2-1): EAGVAQSPRYKIIEKRQSVAFWCNPISGHATLYWYQQILGQGPKLLIQFQNNGVVDDSQLPKDRFSAERLKGVDSTLKIQPAKLEDSAVYLCASSPRASSGNEQFFGPGTRLTVL.

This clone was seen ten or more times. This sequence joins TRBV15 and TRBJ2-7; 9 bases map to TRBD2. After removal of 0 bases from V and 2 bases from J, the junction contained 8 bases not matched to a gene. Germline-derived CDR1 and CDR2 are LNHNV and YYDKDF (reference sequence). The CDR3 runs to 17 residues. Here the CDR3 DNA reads TGTGCCACCAGCAGAGATCCCGGGACTAGCTATCCCTACGAGCAGTACTTC. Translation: CATSRDPGTSYPYEQYF.

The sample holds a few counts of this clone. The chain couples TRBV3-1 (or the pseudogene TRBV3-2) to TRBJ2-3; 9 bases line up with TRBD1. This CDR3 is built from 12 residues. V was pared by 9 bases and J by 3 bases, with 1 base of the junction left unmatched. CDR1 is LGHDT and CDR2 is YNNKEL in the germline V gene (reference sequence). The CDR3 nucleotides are TGTGCCAGGGGACAGGGTACAGATACGCAGTATTTT. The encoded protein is CARGQGTDTQYF.

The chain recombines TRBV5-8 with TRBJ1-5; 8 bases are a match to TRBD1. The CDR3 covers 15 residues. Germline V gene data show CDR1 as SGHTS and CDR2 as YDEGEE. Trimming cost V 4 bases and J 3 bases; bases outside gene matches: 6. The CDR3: CASSHKTGANQPQHF. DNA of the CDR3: TGTGCCAGCAGCCATAAGACAGGGGCCAATCAGCCCCAGCATTTT.

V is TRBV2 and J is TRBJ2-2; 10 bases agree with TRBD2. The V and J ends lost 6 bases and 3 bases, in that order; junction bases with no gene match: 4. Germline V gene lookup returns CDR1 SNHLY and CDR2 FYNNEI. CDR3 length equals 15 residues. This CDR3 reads CASSAGTSDTGELFF. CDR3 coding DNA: TGTGCCAGCAGCGCCGGGACTAGCGACACCGGGGAGCTGTTTTTT.

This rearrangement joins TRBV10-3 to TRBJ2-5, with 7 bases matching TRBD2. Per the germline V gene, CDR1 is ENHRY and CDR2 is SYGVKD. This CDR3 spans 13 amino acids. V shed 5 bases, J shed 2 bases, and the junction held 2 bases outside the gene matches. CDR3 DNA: TGTGCCATCAGTCTGGGGGGGCAAGAGACCCAGTACTTC. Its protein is CAISLGGQETQYF.

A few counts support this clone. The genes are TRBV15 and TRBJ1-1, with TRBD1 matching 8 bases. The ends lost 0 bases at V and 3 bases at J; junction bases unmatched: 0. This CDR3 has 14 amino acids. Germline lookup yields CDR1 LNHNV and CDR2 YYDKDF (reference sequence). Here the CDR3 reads CATSRDRGHTEAFF. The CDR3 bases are TGTGCCACCAGCAGAGACAGGGGGCACACTGAAGCTTTCTTT. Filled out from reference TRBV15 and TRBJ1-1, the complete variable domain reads DAMVIQNPRYQVTQFGKPVTLSCSQTLNHNVMYWYQQKSSQAPKLLFHYYDKDFNNEADTPDNFQSRRPNTSFCFLDIRSPGLGDTAMYLCATSRDRGHTEAFFGQGTRLTVV.

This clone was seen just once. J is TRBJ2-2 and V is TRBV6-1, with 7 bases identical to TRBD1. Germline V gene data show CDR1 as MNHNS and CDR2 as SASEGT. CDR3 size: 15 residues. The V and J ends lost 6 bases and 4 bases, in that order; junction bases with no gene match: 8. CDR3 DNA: TGTGCCAGCAGCCGTAGGTCAGGGGGCACCGGGGAGCTGTTTTTT. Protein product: CASSRRSGGTGELFF.

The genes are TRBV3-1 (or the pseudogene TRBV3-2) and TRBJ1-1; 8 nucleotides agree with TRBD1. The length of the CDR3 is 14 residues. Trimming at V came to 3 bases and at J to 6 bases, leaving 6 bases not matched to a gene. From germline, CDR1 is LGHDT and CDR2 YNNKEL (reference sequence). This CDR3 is CASSQADRGPEAFF. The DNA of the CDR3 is TGTGCCAGCAGCCAGGCTGACAGGGGACCTGAAGCTTTCTTT.

The CDR3 here is CASSLDADRGLNEQFF. Here the CDR3 DNA reads TGTGCCAGCAGCTTAGATGCGGACAGGGGGTTGAATGAGCAGTTCTTC. The chain recombines TRBV11-2 with TRBJ2-1; 10 bases agree with TRBD1. The CDR3 length is 16 residues. V lost 0 bases to trimming and J lost 7 bases; unmatched junction nucleotides: 6. From germline, CDR1 is SGHAT and CDR2 FQNNGV. Looking up the rest from reference TRBV11-2 and TRBJ2-1 gives the full variable domain: EAGVAQSPRYKIIEKRQSVAFWCNPISGHATLYWYQQILGQGPKLLIQFQNNGVVDDSQLPKDRFSAERLKGVDSTLKIQPAKLEDSAVYLCASSLDADRGLNEQFFGPGTRLTVL.

The CDR3: CASGTGAYSPLHF. Here the CDR3 DNA reads TGTGCCAGTGGGACAGGGGCTTATTCACCCCTCCACTTT. The rearrangement links TRBV6-5 to TRBJ1-6, with TRBD1 identical over 10 bases. The CDR3 covers 13 residues. Germline assignment: CDR1 MNHEY and CDR2 SVGAGI. The junction had 4 bases not matched to a gene; V was cut back by 9 bases and J by 8 bases.

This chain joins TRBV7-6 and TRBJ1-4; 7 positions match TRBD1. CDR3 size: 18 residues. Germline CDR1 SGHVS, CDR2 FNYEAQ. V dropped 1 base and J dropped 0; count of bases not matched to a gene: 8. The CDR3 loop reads CASSLGRQGRATNEKLFF. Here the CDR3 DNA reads TGTGCCAGCAGCTTAGGAAGACAGGGACGGGCAACTAATGAAAAACTGTTTTTT.

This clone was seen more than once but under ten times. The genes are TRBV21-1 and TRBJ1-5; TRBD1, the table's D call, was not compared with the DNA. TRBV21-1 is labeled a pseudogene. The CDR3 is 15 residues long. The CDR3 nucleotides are TGTGCCAGCGTGGGCAGGGGGTTCGGCAATCAGCCCCAGCATTTT. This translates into CASVGRGFGNQPQHF.

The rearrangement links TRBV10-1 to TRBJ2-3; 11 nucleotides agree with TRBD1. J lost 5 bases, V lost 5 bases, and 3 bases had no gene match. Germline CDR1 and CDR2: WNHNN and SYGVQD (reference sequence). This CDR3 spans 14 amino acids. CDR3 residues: CASSPGQGVDTQYF. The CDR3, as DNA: TGCGCCAGCAGTCCGGGACAGGGGGTAGATACGCAGTATTTT.

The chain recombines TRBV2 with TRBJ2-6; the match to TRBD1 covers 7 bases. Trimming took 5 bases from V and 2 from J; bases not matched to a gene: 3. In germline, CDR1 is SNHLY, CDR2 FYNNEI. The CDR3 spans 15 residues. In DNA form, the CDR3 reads TGTGCCAGCAGTAAAGGGGGCACTGGGGCCAACGTCCTGACTTTC. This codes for CASSKGGTGANVLTF.

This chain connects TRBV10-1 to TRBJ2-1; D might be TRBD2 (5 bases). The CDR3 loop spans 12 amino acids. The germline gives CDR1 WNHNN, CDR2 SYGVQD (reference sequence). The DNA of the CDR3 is TGCGCGACCGGGGTCTCCTACAATGAGCAGTTCTTC. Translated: CATGVSYNEQFF.

CDR3 residues: CASSFETGGNYGYTF. The CDR3, as DNA: TGTGCCAGCTCATTCGAGACAGGGGGCAACTATGGCTACACCTTC. The gene calls are TRBV18 and TRBJ1-2, with 10 nucleotides matching TRBD1. V lost 5 bases and J lost 2; bases outside the gene matches: 5. CDR3 length equals 15 residues. The V gene's germline CDR1 is KGHSH and CDR2 LQKENI. The complete variable domain, with remaining parts taken from reference TRBV18 and TRBJ1-2, reads NAGVMQNPRHLVRRRGQEARLRCSPMKGHSHVYWYRQLPEEGLKFMVYLQKENIIDESGMPKERFSAEFPKEGPSILRIQQVVRGDSAAYFCASSFETGGNYGYTFGSGTRLTVV.

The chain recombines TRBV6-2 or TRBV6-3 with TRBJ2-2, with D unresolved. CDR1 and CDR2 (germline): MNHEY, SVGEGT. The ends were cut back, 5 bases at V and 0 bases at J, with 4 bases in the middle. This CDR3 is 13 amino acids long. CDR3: CASSVTNTGELFF. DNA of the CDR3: TGTGCCAGCAGTGTAACGAACACCGGGGAGCTGTTTTTT.

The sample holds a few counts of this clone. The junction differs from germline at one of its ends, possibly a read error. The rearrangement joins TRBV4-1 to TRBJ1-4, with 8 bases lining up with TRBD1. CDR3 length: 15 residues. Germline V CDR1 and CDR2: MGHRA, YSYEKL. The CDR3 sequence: CASSQEGTGNEKLFF. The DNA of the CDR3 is TGCGCCAGCAGCCAAGAAGGGACAGGCAATGAGAAACTGTTTTTT.

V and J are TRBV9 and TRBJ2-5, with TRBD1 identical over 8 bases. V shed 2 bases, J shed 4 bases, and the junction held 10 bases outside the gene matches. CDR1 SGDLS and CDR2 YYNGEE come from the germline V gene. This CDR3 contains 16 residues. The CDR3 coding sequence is TGTGCCAGCAGCGTTAGATCAGACAGGGGTTCAGAGACCCAGTACTTC. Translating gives CASSVRSDRGSETQYF.